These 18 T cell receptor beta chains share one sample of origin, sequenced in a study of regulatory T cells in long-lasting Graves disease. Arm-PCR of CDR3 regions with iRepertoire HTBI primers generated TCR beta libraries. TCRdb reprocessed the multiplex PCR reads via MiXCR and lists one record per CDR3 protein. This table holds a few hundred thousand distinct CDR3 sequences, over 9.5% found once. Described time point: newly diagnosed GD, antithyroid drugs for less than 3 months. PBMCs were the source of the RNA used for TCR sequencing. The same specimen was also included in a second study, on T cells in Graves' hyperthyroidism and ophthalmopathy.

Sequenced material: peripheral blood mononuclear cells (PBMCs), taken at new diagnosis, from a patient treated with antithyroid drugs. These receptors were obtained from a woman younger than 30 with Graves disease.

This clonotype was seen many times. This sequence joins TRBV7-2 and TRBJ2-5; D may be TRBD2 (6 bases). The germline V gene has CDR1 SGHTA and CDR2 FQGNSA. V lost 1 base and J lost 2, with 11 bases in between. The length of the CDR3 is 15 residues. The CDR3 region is CASSLVHGTQETQYF. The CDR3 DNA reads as TGTGCCAGCAGCTTAGTTCACGGGACTCAAGAGACCCAGTACTTC.

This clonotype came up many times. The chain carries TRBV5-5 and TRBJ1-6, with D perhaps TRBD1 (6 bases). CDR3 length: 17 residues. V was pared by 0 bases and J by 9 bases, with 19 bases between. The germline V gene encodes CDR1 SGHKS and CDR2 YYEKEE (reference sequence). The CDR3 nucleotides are TGTGCCAGCAGCTTGGGGATTCGAGGGGGGAAAATTTCACCCCTCCACTTT. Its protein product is CASSLGIRGGKISPLHF.

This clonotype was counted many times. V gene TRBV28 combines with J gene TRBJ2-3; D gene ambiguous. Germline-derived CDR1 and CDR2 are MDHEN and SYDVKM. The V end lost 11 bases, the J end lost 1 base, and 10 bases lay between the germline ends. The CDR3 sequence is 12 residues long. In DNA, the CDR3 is TGTGCCGGAAGTTTACGCACAGATACGCAGTATTTT. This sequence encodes CAGSLRTDTQYF.

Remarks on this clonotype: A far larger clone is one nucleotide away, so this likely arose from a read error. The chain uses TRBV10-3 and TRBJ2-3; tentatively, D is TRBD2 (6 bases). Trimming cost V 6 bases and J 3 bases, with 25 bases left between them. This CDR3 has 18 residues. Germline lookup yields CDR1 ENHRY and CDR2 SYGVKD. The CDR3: CAISLVHSGAFGTDTQYF. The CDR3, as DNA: TGTGCCATCAGCTTAGTGCATAGCGGAGCTTTCGGGACAGATACGCAGTATTTT.

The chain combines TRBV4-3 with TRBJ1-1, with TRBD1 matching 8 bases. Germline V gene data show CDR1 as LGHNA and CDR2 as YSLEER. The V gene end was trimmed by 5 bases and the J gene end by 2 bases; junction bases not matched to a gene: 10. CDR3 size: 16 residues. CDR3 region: CASSYRTGRFNTEAFF. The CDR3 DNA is TGCGCCAGCAGCTATAGGACAGGGCGATTTAACACTGAAGCTTTCTTT.

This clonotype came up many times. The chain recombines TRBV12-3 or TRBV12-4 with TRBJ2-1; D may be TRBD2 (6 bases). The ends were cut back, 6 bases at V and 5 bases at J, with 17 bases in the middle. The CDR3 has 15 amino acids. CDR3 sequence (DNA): TGTGCCAGCAGGGGGGATCTAGCGATTAACAATGAGCAGTTCTTC. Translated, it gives CASRGDLAINNEQFF.

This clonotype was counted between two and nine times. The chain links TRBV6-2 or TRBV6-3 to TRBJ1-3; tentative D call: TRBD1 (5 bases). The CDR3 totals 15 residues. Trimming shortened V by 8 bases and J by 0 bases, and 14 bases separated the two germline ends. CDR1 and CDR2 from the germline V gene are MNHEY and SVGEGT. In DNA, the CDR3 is TGTGCCAGCTCGAGGGGAGTGAGCTCTGGAAACACCATATATTTT. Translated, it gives CASSRGVSSGNTIYF.

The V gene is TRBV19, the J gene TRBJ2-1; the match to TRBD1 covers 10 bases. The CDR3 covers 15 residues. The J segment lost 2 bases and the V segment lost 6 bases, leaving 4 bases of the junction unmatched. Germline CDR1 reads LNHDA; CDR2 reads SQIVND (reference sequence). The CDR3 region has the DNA TGTGCCAGTAGGTCGACAGGGGGCCCCTACAATGAGCAGTTCTTC. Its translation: CASRSTGGPYNEQFF.

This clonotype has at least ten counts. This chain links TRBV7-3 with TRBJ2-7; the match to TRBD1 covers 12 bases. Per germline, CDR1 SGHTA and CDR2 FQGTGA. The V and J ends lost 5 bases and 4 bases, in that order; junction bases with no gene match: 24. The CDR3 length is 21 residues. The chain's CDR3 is CASSPSLPSFSGQGASYEQYV. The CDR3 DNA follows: TGTGCCAGCAGCCCTTCCCTCCCCTCCTTTTCGGGACAGGGGGCGAGTTACGAGCAGTACGTC.

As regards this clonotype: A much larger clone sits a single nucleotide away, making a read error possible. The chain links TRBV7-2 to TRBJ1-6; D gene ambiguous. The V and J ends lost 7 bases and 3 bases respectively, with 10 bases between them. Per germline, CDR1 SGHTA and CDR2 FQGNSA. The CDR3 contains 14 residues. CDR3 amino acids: CASTPFSYNSPLHF. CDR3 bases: TGTGCCAGCACCCCCTTCAGCTATAATTCACCCCTCCACTTT.

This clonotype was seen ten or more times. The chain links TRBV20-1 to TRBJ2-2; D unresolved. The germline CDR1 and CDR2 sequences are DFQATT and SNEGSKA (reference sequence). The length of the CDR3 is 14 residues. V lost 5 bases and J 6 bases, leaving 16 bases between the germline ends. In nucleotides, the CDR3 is TGCAGTGCTTTAGGCGCCACGGGTGCCGGGGAGCTGTTTTTT. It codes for CSALGATGAGELFF.

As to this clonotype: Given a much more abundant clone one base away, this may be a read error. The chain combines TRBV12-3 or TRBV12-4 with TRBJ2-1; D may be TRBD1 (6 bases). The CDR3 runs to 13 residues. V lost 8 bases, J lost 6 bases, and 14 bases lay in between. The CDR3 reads CASGLRQANEQFF. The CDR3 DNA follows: TGTGCCAGCGGCCTTAGACAGGCCAATGAGCAGTTCTTC.

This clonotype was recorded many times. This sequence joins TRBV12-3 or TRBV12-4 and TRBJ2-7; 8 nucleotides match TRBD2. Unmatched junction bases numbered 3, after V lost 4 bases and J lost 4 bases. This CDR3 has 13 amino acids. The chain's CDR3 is CASSSGLAYEQYF. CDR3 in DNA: TGTGCCAGCAGTTCAGGACTAGCATACGAGCAGTACTTC.

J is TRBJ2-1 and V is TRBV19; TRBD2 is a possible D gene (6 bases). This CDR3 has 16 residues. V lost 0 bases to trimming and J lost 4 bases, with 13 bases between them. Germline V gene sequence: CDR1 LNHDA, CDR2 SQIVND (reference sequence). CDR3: CASSIDGGSPYNEQFF. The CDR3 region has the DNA TGTGCCAGTAGTATAGATGGGGGGAGCCCGTACAATGAGCAGTTCTTC.

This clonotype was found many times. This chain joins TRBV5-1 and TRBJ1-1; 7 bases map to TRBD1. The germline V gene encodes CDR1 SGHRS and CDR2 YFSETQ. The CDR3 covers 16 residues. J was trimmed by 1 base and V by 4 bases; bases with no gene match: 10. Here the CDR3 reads CASSPPGSGGNTEAFF. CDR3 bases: TGCGCCAGCAGCCCCCCTGGGTCAGGGGGGAACACTGAAGCTTTCTTT.

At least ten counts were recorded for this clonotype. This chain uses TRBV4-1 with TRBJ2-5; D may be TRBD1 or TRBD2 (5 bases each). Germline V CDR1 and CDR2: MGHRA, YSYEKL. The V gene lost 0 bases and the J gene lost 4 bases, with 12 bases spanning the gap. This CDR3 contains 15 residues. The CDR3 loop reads CASSQDLGVGETQYF. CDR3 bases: TGCGCCAGCAGCCAAGATTTGGGGGTTGGAGAGACCCAGTACTTC.

In DNA, the CDR3 is TGTGCCAGCGGGGGGGGCGGGAGCGCAAAGGACTACAATGAGCAGTTCTTC. This translates into CASGGGGSAKDYNEQFF. The genes are TRBV12-3 or TRBV12-4 and TRBJ2-1; D is perhaps TRBD2 (7 bases). This CDR3 is built from 17 residues. The V end lost 8 bases, the J end lost 3 bases, and 23 bases lay between the germline ends.

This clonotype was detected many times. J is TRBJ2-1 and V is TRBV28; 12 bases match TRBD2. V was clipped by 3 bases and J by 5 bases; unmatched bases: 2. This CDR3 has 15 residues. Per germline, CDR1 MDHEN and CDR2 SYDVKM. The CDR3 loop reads CASSFRLAGDNEQFF. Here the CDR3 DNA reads TGTGCCAGCAGTTTCAGACTAGCGGGAGACAATGAGCAGTTCTTC.